This entry lists 22 T cell receptor beta chains sequenced from one sample in a study of blood T cell repertoires in COVID-19 (dated by TCRdb to 2020 to 2021). Receptors were amplified or captured by the immunoSEQ multiplex PCR assay. TCRdb limited this immuneACCESS table to in-frame rearrangements with V and J called. A share of clones is missing; checked studies link under half to unresolved V genes, and the rest is unexplained. Within this sample are some 260,000 clones, with about nine tenths of them counted one time only. Jointly, the top ten make up approximately 6% of the sample. Sequenced material: peripheral blood. These receptors all come from a woman in her twenties or thirties with COVID-19, enrolled during active disease.

The rearrangement links TRBV27 to TRBJ2-7; 10 bases align to TRBD1. Germline V CDR1 and CDR2: MNHEY, SMNVEV (reference sequence). The length of the CDR3 is 14 residues. V was clipped by 6 bases and J by 3 bases; unmatched bases: 5. CDR3 protein: CASSTWTGGYEQYF. The DNA for the CDR3 is TGTGCCAGCAGCACGTGGACAGGGGGCTACGAGCAGTACTTC.

The V and J genes are TRBV25-1 and TRBJ1-6; the D gene is possibly TRBD1 (5 bases). Germline CDR1 and CDR2: MGHDK and SYGVNS. V was trimmed by 3 bases and J by 1 base, leaving 16 bases between them. The CDR3 is 18 amino acids. The CDR3 DNA reads TGTGCCAGCAGTGACGGACACCCGACGAGGTCCTATAATTCACCCCTCCACTTT. This gives the protein CASSDGHPTRSYNSPLHF.

CDR3 protein: CASSLGSGGGETQYF. CDR3 nucleotides: TGTGCCAGCAGCCTCGGGAGCGGGGGTGGAGAGACCCAGTACTTC. J is TRBJ2-5 and V is TRBV5-5, with 8 bases aligning to TRBD2. Germline V gives CDR1 SGHKS, CDR2 YYEKEE (reference sequence). After removal of 4 bases from V and 4 bases from J, the junction contained 9 bases not matched to a gene. The CDR3 runs 15 residues.

J is TRBJ2-2 and V is TRBV3-1 (or the pseudogene TRBV3-2), with TRBD2 matching over 7 bases. Germline V CDR1 and CDR2: LGHDT, YNNKEL (reference sequence). The CDR3 length is 18 residues. The trim removed 0 bases at V and 3 bases at J, leaving 10 bases unmatched. The CDR3 DNA reads as TGTGCCAGCAGCCAAGATTATGAGGGGCTAGCGGACACCGGGGAGCTGTTTTTT. It codes for CASSQDYEGLADTGELFF.

The chain carries TRBV9 and TRBJ2-2, with D perhaps TRBD2 (7 bases). Trimming pared 4 bases from V and 3 bases from J, leaving 13 bases between. Germline V gene lookup returns CDR1 SGDLS and CDR2 YYNGEE. The CDR3 extends over 15 amino acids. CDR3 protein: CASSTGGRHTGELFF. The CDR3 nucleotides are TGTGCCAGCAGCACGGGGGGCCGACACACCGGGGAGCTGTTTTTT.

V usage is TRBV6-5 and J usage is TRBJ1-2; TRBD1 matches 10 bases. The CDR3 runs 16 residues. Trimming cost V 0 bases and J 3 bases; bases outside gene matches: 4. CDR1 MNHEY and CDR2 SVGAGI come from the germline V gene. CDR3 in amino acids: CASSYSTDRGDYGYTF. As DNA, the CDR3 is TGTGCCAGCAGTTACTCGACGGACAGGGGGGACTATGGCTACACCTTC.

J is TRBJ1-6 and V is TRBV9, with 8 bases lining up with TRBD1. The CDR3 contains 16 residues. V dropped 3 bases and J dropped 6; count of bases not matched to a gene: 8. The germline gives CDR1 SGDLS, CDR2 YYNGEE. CDR3 residues: CASSATSGGGNSPLHF. CDR3 nucleotide sequence: TGTGCCAGCAGCGCAACCTCAGGGGGCGGTAATTCACCCCTCCACTTT.

This clone was seen only once. This chain joins TRBV9 and TRBJ1-2; weak D call: TRBD1 (6 bases). CDR1 and CDR2 from the germline V gene are SGDLS and YYNGEE. The CDR3 runs 16 residues. V was trimmed by 4 bases and J by 4 bases, leaving 20 bases between them. This chain's CDR3 is CASSPLLGAPSYGYTF. CDR3 in DNA: TGTGCCAGCAGCCCCCTGTTGGGGGCGCCTAGCTATGGCTACACCTTC.

The chain joins TRBV7-9 to TRBJ1-1; 8 bases agree with TRBD1. Trimming took 6 bases from V and 6 from J; bases not matched to a gene: 12. CDR1 and CDR2 (germline): SEHNR, FQNEAQ (reference sequence). This CDR3 region has 15 residues. CDR3 DNA: TGTGCCAGCAGACGTTCGACAGGGGTTAGGGCTGAAGCTTTCTTT. Translated: CASRRSTGVRAEAFF.

The chain combines TRBV29-1 with TRBJ2-5; 11 positions match TRBD2. The germline V gene has CDR1 SQVTM and CDR2 ANQGSEA. The length of the CDR3 is 15 residues. V shed 4 bases and J 5 bases; nucleotides not matched to a gene: 9. The CDR3 loop reads CSVGFSGRARETQYF. CDR3 nucleotides: TGCAGCGTTGGGTTTAGCGGGAGGGCACGGGAGACCCAGTACTTC.

This clone was observed a few times. Compared with germline, one end of the junction differs, possibly owing to a read error. In DNA, the CDR3 is TGTGCCAGCAGTGGGCCCCATACCGGGACAGACTTTAACTTC. It translates to CASSGPHTGTDFNF. The V call is TRBV28, the J call TRBJ2-7; 7 bases agree with TRBD1. Germline V CDR1 and CDR2: MDHEN, SYDVKM. The CDR3 extends over 14 amino acids.

This chain joins TRBV19 and TRBJ1-5; possibly TRBD1 for D (6 bases). V was clipped by 9 bases and J by 4 bases, with 13 bases between them. Germline CDR1 and CDR2: LNHDA and SQIVND (reference sequence). This CDR3 is 13 amino acids long. The DNA of the CDR3 is TGTGCCAGCCGGGACAATCTGAATCAGCCCCAGCATTTT. This translates into CASRDNLNQPQHF.

This clone was picked up one time. The J gene is TRBJ2-7, the V gene TRBV5-6; 11 positions agree with TRBD2. In germline, CDR1 is SGHDT, CDR2 YYEEEE. There are 15 residues in the CDR3. Losses at the gene ends were 2 bases for V and 1 base for J; bases not matched to a gene: 2. The CDR3 spells CASSFGLAGSYEQYF. The DNA for the CDR3 is TGTGCCAGCAGCTTCGGACTAGCGGGTTCCTACGAGCAGTACTTC.

V gene TRBV6-4 combines with J gene TRBJ2-3, with a possible D match to TRBD2 (6 bases). From germline, CDR1 is MRHNA and CDR2 SNTAGT. The CDR3 sequence is 14 residues long. Trimming took off 7 bases at V and 4 bases at J, with 15 bases between the two ends. CDR3 protein: CASKEGHGADTQYF. The DNA of the CDR3 is TGTGCCAGCAAGGAGGGTCACGGGGCAGATACGCAGTATTTT.

V is TRBV4-2 and J is TRBJ2-5, with D perhaps matching TRBD2 (6 bases). V lost 4 bases to trimming and J lost 1 base, with 10 bases between them. The CDR3 has 14 residues. Per the germline V gene, CDR1 is LGHNA and CDR2 is YNFKEQ. As DNA, the CDR3 is TGTGCCAGCAGCCCCACCGGGAGCCAAGAGACCCAGTACTTC. As protein: CASSPTGSQETQYF.

The chain joins TRBV4-1 to TRBJ1-1, with 10 bases aligning to TRBD1. Per the germline V gene, CDR1 is MGHRA and CDR2 is YSYEKL. V lost 5 bases and J lost 6; bases outside the gene matches: 6. The CDR3 is 14 residues long. CDR3 residues: CASSWGQGSSEAFF. In nucleotides, the CDR3 is TGCGCCAGCAGCTGGGGACAGGGGTCATCTGAAGCTTTCTTT.

This chain joins TRBV5-1 and TRBJ2-7, with TRBD1 identical over 9 bases. Germline CDR1 reads SGHRS; CDR2 reads YFSETQ. V was clipped by 3 bases and J by 6 bases; unmatched bases: 7. The CDR3 runs 14 residues. CDR3 sequence: CASSSPGQGGEQYF. DNA of the CDR3: TGCGCCAGCAGCTCACCGGGACAGGGAGGCGAGCAGTACTTC.

CDR3 nucleotide sequence: TGCGCCAGCAGCCAGGGGGGCAGGGGGAAAACTGGGGCCAACGTCCTGACTTTC. It encodes CASSQGGRGKTGANVLTF. This rearrangement joins TRBV4-1 to TRBJ2-6, with D possibly being TRBD1 (7 bases). Germline V CDR1 and CDR2: MGHRA, YSYEKL. V lost 3 bases and J lost 2, with 17 bases in between. CDR3 size: 18 residues.

The CDR3: CASSTGQGFNEQYF. DNA of the CDR3: TGTGCCAGCAGTACAGGACAGGGGTTCAACGAGCAGTACTTC. The J gene is TRBJ2-7, the V gene TRBV6-5, with 9 positions matching TRBD1. Germline assignment: CDR1 MNHEY and CDR2 SVGAGI. This CDR3 is 14 amino acids long. The junction had 7 bases not matched to a gene; V was cut back by 5 bases and J by 5 bases.

The rearrangement uses TRBV28 and TRBJ1-4; no reliable D call. V was cut by 3 bases and J by 5 bases, with 13 bases left in between. The length of the CDR3 is 15 residues. The V gene's germline CDR1 is MDHEN and CDR2 SYDVKM. The CDR3, as DNA: TGTGCCAGCAGTTTGGTGCACAGCCGCAATGAAAAACTGTTTTTT. This codes for CASSLVHSRNEKLFF. The full variable domain, its missing parts supplied by reference TRBV28 and TRBJ1-4, is DVKVTQSSRYLVKRTGEKVFLECVQDMDHENMFWYRQDPGLGLRLIYFSYDVKMKEKGDIPEGYSVSREKKERFSLILESASTNQTSMYLCASSLVHSRNEKLFFGSGTQLSVL.

V gene TRBV24-1 combines with J gene TRBJ1-5; TRBD1 matches 9 bases. This CDR3 is built from 18 residues. Unmatched junction bases numbered 10, after V lost 5 bases and J lost 0 bases. From germline, CDR1 is KGHDR and CDR2 SFDVKD. This chain's CDR3 is CATSAKQGALDSNQPQHF. In DNA form, the CDR3 reads TGTGCCACCAGTGCCAAACAGGGGGCCCTTGATAGCAATCAGCCCCAGCATTTT.

The genes are TRBV18 and TRBJ2-1, with 10 bases aligning to TRBD2. The germline CDR1 and CDR2 sequences are KGHSH and LQKENI. V shed 3 bases and J 5 bases; nucleotides not matched to a gene: 1. There are 14 residues in the CDR3. The CDR3 sequence: CASSPGLADNEQFF. The DNA of the CDR3 is TGTGCCAGCTCACCCGGACTAGCGGACAATGAGCAGTTCTTC. The full variable domain, its missing parts supplied by reference TRBV18 and TRBJ2-1, is NAGVMQNPRHLVRRRGQEARLRCSPMKGHSHVYWYRQLPEEGLKFMVYLQKENIIDESGMPKERFSAEFPKEGPSILRIQQVVRGDSAAYFCASSPGLADNEQFFGPGTRLTVL.